This T cell receptor beta chain was obtained from a study of blood T cell repertoires in COVID-19. Study summary: PBMCs, B-cell-depleted T cells, or T cells provided the cDNA or gDNA that made up the material.

Libraries were prepared by immunoSEQ multiplex PCR; TCRdb keeps only in-frame clonotypes and omits some of them. The table has some 73,000 clones, around 90% seen once; the top ten hold less than 8.5%. V was clipped by 1 base and J by 4 bases; unmatched bases: 6. The CDR3 contains 15 residues. The germline V gene encodes CDR1 LNHDA and CDR2 SQIVND (reference sequence). This clone was detected only a few times. The V call is TRBV19, the J call TRBJ2-5; the match to TRBD2 covers 7 bases. Specimen: peripheral blood. This TCR was recovered from a human donor in a cohort sampled during active COVID-19. CDR3: CASSIGLAEGETQYF. The CDR3 DNA reads as TGTGCCAGTAGTATAGGGCTAGCGGAGGGAGAGACCCAGTACTTC.